These T cell receptor beta chains were read from a single sample in a study of CD8+ T cells in alopecia areata. Generated by immunoSEQ multiplex PCR, the TCRdb table keeps only in-frame clones and is missing some. The sample contains about 160,000 clones, around three fifths of which appear only once. The specimen was CD4+ T cells sorted from blood, collected at week 24, from a patient treated with tofacitinib. Receptor source: a human donor with alopecia areata. The conserved cysteine and the conserved F or W are not part of the CDR3 here. Each record gives: V gene, J gene, CDR3 length, CDR3 protein.

V gene: TRBV28
J gene: TRBJ1-2
CDR3 length: 13
CDR3 protein: ASSSGAGTWAGYT

V gene: TRBV30
J gene: TRBJ1-5
CDR3 length: 11
CDR3 protein: AWSVHADQPQH

V gene: TRBV7-9
J gene: TRBJ1-6
CDR3 length: 12
CDR3 protein: ASSSTGGGSPLH

V gene: TRBV29-1
J gene: TRBJ2-5
CDR3 length: 11
CDR3 protein: SVEEQGMETQY

V gene: TRBV9
J gene: TRBJ2-7
CDR3 length: 13
CDR3 protein: ASSPRLGDNNEQY

V gene: TRBV7-2
J gene: TRBJ1-4
CDR3 length: 14
CDR3 protein: ASSSGQTATNEKLF

V gene: TRBV6-1
J gene: TRBJ1-2
CDR3 length: 11
CDR3 protein: ASRFYRDYGYT

V gene: TRBV7-2
J gene: TRBJ1-4
CDR3 length: 12
CDR3 protein: ASSLGLTGEKLF

V gene: TRBV4-1
J gene: TRBJ1-5
CDR3 length: 13
CDR3 protein: ASSPYRDSNQPQH

V gene: TRBV4-1
J gene: TRBJ2-4
CDR3 length: 12
CDR3 protein: ASSQGPVRADQY

V gene: TRBV29-1
J gene: TRBJ1-5
CDR3 length: 11
CDR3 protein: SVGQGGNQPQH

V gene: TRBV4-2
J gene: TRBJ2-3
CDR3 length: 13
CDR3 protein: ASSPRSGEADTQY

V gene: TRBV5-1
J gene: TRBJ2-3
CDR3 length: 11
CDR3 protein: ASSTGGADTQY

V gene: TRBV2
J gene: TRBJ2-1
CDR3 length: 13
CDR3 protein: ASTGLAGGPVLQF

V gene: TRBV29-1
J gene: TRBJ1-1
CDR3 length: 9
CDR3 protein: SVDRGTEAF

V gene: TRBV18
J gene: TRBJ2-7
CDR3 length: 13
CDR3 protein: ASSPGTGGAYEQY

V gene: TRBV5-6
J gene: TRBJ2-6
CDR3 length: 15
CDR3 protein: ASRLGTSNSGANVLT

V gene: TRBV10-3
J gene: TRBJ1-5
CDR3 length: 13
CDR3 protein: AISEEGVSNQPQH

V gene: TRBV29-1
J gene: TRBJ1-2
CDR3 length: 9
CDR3 protein: SVHEAKGYT

V gene: TRBV29-1
J gene: TRBJ1-2
CDR3 length: 10
CDR3 protein: SVVGVSYGYT

V gene: TRBV4-1
J gene: TRBJ1-1
CDR3 length: 13
CDR3 protein: ASSLGSGGALEAF

V gene: TRBV6-4
J gene: TRBJ2-7
CDR3 length: 11
CDR3 protein: ASSEGGSTEQY

V gene: TRBV29-1
J gene: TRBJ1-2
CDR3 length: 13
CDR3 protein: SVEDRGRAIHGYT

V gene: TRBV29-1
J gene: TRBJ1-2
CDR3 length: 10
CDR3 protein: SVPGANYGYT

V gene: TRBV7-2
J gene: TRBJ2-6
CDR3 length: 12
CDR3 protein: ASSWGSGANVLT

V gene: TRBV2
J gene: TRBJ1-5
CDR3 length: 13
CDR3 protein: ASSDGGTEGQPQH

V gene: TRBV4-1
J gene: TRBJ2-3
CDR3 length: 13
CDR3 protein: ASSQDSPRPDTQY

V gene: TRBV30
J gene: TRBJ2-7
CDR3 length: 11
CDR3 protein: AWRTSGAYEQY

V gene: TRBV11-2
J gene: TRBJ1-2
CDR3 length: 10
CDR3 protein: ASSLNNYGYT

V gene: TRBV29-1
J gene: TRBJ2-3
CDR3 length: 11
CDR3 protein: SVDGGPTDTQY

V gene: TRBV29-1
J gene: TRBJ1-2
CDR3 length: 11
CDR3 protein: SVVNRGLGGYT

V gene: TRBV29-1
J gene: TRBJ2-5
CDR3 length: 11
CDR3 protein: SVDLAGQETQY

V gene: TRBV5-1
J gene: TRBJ2-5
CDR3 length: 14
CDR3 protein: ASSPLPGTPRGTQY

V gene: TRBV28
J gene: TRBJ2-2
CDR3 length: 17
CDR3 protein: ASSLYQGASGANTGELF

V gene: TRBV6-5
J gene: TRBJ1-5
CDR3 length: 12
CDR3 protein: ASSYSLRNQPQH

V gene: TRBV15
J gene: TRBJ2-5
CDR3 length: 12
CDR3 protein: ATSRDREGKTQY

V gene: TRBV11-1
J gene: TRBJ2-3
CDR3 length: 13
CDR3 protein: ASSFQGHSTDTQY

V gene: TRBV7-2
J gene: TRBJ1-5
CDR3 length: 13
CDR3 protein: ASSATDRGLEPQH

V gene: TRBV18
J gene: TRBJ1-3
CDR3 length: 15
CDR3 protein: ASSPNIPQGSGNTIY

V gene: TRBV7-4
J gene: TRBJ1-5
CDR3 length: 13
CDR3 protein: ASSHDDSSNQPQH

V gene: TRBV7-8
J gene: TRBJ2-2
CDR3 length: 12
CDR3 protein: ASSLQGNTGELF

V gene: TRBV4-2
J gene: TRBJ1-3
CDR3 length: 14
CDR3 protein: ASSQPIQGGRNTIY

V gene: TRBV4-2
J gene: TRBJ2-4
CDR3 length: 11
CDR3 protein: ASSQGTENIQY

V gene: TRBV6-5
J gene: TRBJ2-5
CDR3 length: 14
CDR3 protein: ASSYPNRGGKETQY

V gene: TRBV6-1
J gene: TRBJ2-6
CDR3 length: 13
CDR3 protein: ASRIGAGGANVLT

V gene: TRBV7-8
J gene: TRBJ2-7
CDR3 length: 11
CDR3 protein: ATNSRGSYEQY

V gene: TRBV30
J gene: TRBJ2-7
CDR3 length: 14
CDR3 protein: AWTMGGGQGIYEQY

V gene: TRBV5-1
J gene: TRBJ2-1
CDR3 length: 10
CDR3 protein: ASSLGGYEQF

V gene: TRBV9
J gene: TRBJ1-1
CDR3 length: 13
CDR3 protein: ASSVVQGGGTEAF

V gene: TRBV30
J gene: TRBJ1-5
CDR3 length: 14
CDR3 protein: AWRFGTGGSNQPQH

V gene: TRBV25-1
J gene: TRBJ1-2
CDR3 length: 11
CDR3 protein: ASSRDSYYGYT

V gene: TRBV27
J gene: TRBJ1-1
CDR3 length: 14
CDR3 protein: ASSLHVGATGTEAF